Sequencing of this T cell receptor (beta chain) was carried out in a study of post-analysis software for immune sequencing data. At the level of the study: Disease courses included relapsing-remitting, secondary progressive and progressive-relapsing multiple sclerosis. Study-level points and caveats: Relative to controls, patients had a few TRBV segments at higher frequency, with TRBV5-6, TRBV5-1 and TRBV20-1 among these. Among multiple sclerosis patients, normalized Chao1 diversity was significantly below that of controls.

Prepared TCR beta cDNA libraries contained unique molecular identifiers. T cells numbering roughly 0.85 to 11 million yielded approximately 500,000 cDNA molecules. MiXCR, run by TCRdb on the PCR reads, gives a single entry per CDR3 protein. The table has 450,000 to 650,000 distinct CDR3 sequences, roughly 40% seen once; the top ten hold roughly 1.7%. Concerning this clonotype: Its antigen is currently unknown.

Looked up from germline, CDR1 is SEHNR and CDR2 is FQNEAQ (reference sequence). The CDR3 has 14 amino acids. V shed 5 bases and J 10 bases; nucleotides not matched to a gene: 10. The TCR was taken from a girl aged 10 to 17 with multiple sclerosis. The genes are TRBV7-9 and TRBJ1-4; TRBD1 matches at 7 bases. Sequencing was done on a sample of blood. The CDR3 loop is CASSPGDSYRKLFF. CDR3 nucleotides: TGTGCCAGCAGCCCCGGGGACAGTTACCGAAAACTGTTTTTT.